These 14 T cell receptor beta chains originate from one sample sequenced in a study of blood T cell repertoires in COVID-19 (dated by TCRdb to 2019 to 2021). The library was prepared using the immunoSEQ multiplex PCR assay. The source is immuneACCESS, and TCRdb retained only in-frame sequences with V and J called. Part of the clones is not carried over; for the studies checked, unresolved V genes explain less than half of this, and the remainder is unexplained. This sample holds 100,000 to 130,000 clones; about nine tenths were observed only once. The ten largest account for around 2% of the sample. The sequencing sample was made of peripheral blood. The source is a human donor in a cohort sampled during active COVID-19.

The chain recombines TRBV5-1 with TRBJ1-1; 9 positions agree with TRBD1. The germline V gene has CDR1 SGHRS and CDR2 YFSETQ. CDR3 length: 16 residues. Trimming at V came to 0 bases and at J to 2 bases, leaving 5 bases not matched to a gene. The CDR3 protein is CASSLGRDRVNTEAFF. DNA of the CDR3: TGCGCCAGCAGCTTGGGCCGGGACAGGGTAAACACTGAAGCTTTCTTT.

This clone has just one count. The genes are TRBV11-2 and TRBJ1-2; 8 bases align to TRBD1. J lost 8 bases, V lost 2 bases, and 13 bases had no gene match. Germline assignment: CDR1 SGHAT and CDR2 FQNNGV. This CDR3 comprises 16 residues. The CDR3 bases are TGTGCCAGCAGCTTATCCGGGACAGGACTTGCAGGGGGCTACACCTTC. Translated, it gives CASSLSGTGLAGGYTF.

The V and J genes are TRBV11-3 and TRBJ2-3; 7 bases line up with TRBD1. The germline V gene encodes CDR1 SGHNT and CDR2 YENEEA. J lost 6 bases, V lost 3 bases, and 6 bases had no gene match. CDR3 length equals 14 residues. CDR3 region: CASSFTGARDTQYF. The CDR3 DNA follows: TGTGCCAGCAGCTTCACAGGGGCGCGGGATACGCAGTATTTT.

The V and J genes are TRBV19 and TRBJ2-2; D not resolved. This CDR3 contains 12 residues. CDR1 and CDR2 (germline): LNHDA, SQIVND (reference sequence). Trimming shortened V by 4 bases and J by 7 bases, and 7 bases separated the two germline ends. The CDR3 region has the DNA TGTGCCAGTAGTACCTCCGGCGGGGAGCTGTTTTTT. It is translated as CASSTSGGELFF.

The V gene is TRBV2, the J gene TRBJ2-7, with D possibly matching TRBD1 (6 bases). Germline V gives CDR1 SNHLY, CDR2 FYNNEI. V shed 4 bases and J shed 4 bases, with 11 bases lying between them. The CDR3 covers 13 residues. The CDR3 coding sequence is TGTGCCAGCAGTGCCACAGGGCTTTACGAGCAGTACTTC. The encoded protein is CASSATGLYEQYF.

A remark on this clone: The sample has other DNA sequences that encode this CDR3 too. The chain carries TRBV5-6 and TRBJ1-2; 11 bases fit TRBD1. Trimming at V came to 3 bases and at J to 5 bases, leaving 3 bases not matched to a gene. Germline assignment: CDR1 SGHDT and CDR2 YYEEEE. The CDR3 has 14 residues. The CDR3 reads CASSSGTGGYGYTF. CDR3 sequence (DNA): TGTGCCAGCAGCTCCGGGACAGGGGGATATGGCTACACCTTC.

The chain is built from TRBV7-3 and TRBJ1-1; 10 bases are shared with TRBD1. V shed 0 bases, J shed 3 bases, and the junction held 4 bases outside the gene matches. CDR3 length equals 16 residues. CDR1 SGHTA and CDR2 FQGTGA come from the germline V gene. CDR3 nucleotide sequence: TGTGCCAGCAGCTTAACGGGGGACAGGGGTTACACTGAAGCTTTCTTT. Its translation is CASSLTGDRGYTEAFF.

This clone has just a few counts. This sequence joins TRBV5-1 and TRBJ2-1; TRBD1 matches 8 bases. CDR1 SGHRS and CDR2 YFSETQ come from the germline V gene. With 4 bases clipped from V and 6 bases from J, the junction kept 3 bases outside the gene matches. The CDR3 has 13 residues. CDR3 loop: CASSPTGGNEQFF. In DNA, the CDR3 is TGCGCCAGCAGCCCAACAGGGGGCAATGAGCAGTTCTTC.

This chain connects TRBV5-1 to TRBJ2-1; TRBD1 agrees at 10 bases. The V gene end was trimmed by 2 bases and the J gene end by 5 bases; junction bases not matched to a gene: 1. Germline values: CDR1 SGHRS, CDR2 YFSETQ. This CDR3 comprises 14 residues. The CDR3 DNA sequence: TGCGCCAGCAGCTTTGGGACAGGGGACAATGAGCAGTTCTTC. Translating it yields CASSFGTGDNEQFF.

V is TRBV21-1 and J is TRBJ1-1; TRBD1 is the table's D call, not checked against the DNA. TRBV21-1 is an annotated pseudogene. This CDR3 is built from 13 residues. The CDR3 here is CASPQGMNTEAFF. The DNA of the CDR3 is TGTGCCAGCCCACAGGGTATGAACACTGAAGCTTTCTTT.

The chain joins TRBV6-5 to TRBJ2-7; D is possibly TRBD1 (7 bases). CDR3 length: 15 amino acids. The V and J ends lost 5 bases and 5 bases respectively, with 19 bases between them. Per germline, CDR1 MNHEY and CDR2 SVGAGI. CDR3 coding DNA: TGTGCCAGCAGTCCAAAACCCCAGGGGGGTCACGAGCAGTACTTC. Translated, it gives CASSPKPQGGHEQYF.

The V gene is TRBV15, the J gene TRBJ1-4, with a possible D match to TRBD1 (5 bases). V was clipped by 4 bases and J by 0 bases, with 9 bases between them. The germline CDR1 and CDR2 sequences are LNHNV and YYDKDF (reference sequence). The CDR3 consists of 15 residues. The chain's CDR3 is CATSTREATNEKLFF. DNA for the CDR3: TGTGCCACCAGCACCAGGGAGGCAACTAATGAAAAACTGTTTTTT.

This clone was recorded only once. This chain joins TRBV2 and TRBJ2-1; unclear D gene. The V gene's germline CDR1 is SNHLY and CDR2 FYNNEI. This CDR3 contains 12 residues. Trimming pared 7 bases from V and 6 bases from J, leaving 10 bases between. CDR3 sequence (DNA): TGTGCCAGCACCGGCAACAGCAATGAGCAGTTCTTC. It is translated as CASTGNSNEQFF.

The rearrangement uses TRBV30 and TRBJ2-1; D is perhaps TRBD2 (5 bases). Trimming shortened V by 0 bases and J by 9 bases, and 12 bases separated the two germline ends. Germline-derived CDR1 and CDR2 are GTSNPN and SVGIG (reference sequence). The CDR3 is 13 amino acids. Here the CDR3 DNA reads TGTGCCTGGAGTGTATTGCAACGGGGTGAGCAGTTCTTC. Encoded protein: CAWSVLQRGEQFF.